This passage covers 21 T cell receptor beta chains from one sample sequenced in a study of early T cells in non-severe SARS-CoV-2 infection. TCRdb fed the 5' RACE reads into MiXCR, producing one record per CDR3 protein. The table records around 20,000 distinct CDR3 sequences, roughly 4% of them present only once. Sequenced material: whole blood. The receptors were sampled from an adult who was a healthcare worker with PCR-confirmed SARS-CoV-2 infection or an uninfected control (not recorded which).

This clonotype appeared many times. This chain links TRBV20-1 with TRBJ2-7; the D call may be TRBD1 or TRBD2 (7 bases each). The ends were cut back, 1 base at V and 4 bases at J, with 17 bases in the middle. The CDR3 totals 15 residues. CDR1 is DFQATT, CDR2 SNEGSKA, per germline (reference sequence). The CDR3 coding sequence is TGCAGTGCTAGAGTCAGGGGGGGAAACATTTACGAGCAGTACTTC. The encoded protein is CSARVRGGNIYEQYF.

This clonotype is categorized as medium-sized. The gene calls are TRBV20-1 and TRBJ1-1, with 10 bases fitting TRBD1. CDR3 length equals 13 residues. Trimming took 6 bases from V and 10 from J; bases not matched to a gene: 11. Germline CDR1 is DFQATT and CDR2 is SNEGSKA (reference sequence). CDR3 DNA: TGCAGTGCGGAAGACAGGGGGCGAGTGGTAGCTTTCTTT. This encodes CSAEDRGRVVAFF.

By sample fraction, this clonotype is medium-sized. This sequence joins TRBV30 and TRBJ1-2; D unclear. From germline, CDR1 is GTSNPN and CDR2 SVGIG (reference sequence). V shed 0 bases and J shed 10 bases, with 15 bases lying between them. This CDR3 has 13 residues. The chain's CDR3 is CAWSVGGSMDYTF. The CDR3 coding sequence is TGTGCCTGGAGTGTCGGAGGGTCTATGGACTACACCTTC.

This clonotype turned up a few times. The chain combines TRBV12-3 or TRBV12-4 with TRBJ1-5, with D tentatively TRBD1 (6 bases). The V end lost 5 bases, the J end lost 6 bases, and 8 bases lay between the germline ends. CDR3 length: 12 amino acids. The CDR3: CASSNRVQPQHF. The CDR3 nucleotides read TGTGCCAGCAGTAACAGGGTTCAGCCCCAGCATTTT.

The chain recombines TRBV2 with TRBJ1-1; 8 positions agree with TRBD1. Germline V gives CDR1 SNHLY, CDR2 FYNNEI. This CDR3 spans 14 amino acids. J gave up 4 bases and V 6 bases, and 7 bases lay outside the gene matches. The CDR3 is CASREGQARTEAFF. CDR3 nucleotides: TGTGCCAGCAGGGAGGGACAGGCGCGCACTGAAGCTTTCTTT.

The V call is TRBV3-1, the J call TRBJ2-7; 12 nucleotides line up with TRBD2. Trimming removed 4 bases from V and 4 bases from J; junction bases left unmatched: 5. The CDR3 runs 15 residues. Germline CDR1 reads LGHDT; CDR2 reads YNNKEL (reference sequence). The CDR3 here is CASSPTSGGHYEQYF. For the CDR3, the DNA is TGTGCCAGCAGCCCGACTAGCGGGGGCCATTACGAGCAGTACTTC.

This clonotype was seen many times. The chain has TRBV30 and TRBJ2-3; TRBD1 might be the D (6 bases). The CDR3 spans 19 residues. Germline CDR1 and CDR2: GTSNPN and SVGIG (reference sequence). Deletions cut 1 base from V and 4 bases from J, with 27 bases between. Written as DNA, the CDR3 is TGTGCCTGGAGTGCAGGGATAAACAGGGATTGGGATGGGGCAGATACGCAGTATTTT. Translating it yields CAWSAGINRDWDGADTQYF.

J is TRBJ2-7 and V is TRBV4-3; possibly TRBD1 for D (6 bases). Looked up from germline, CDR1 is LGHNA and CDR2 is YSLEER. CDR3 length equals 14 residues. V gave up 0 bases and J gave up 5 bases, with 11 bases separating them. CDR3 residues: CASSQETGWNEQYF. CDR3 in DNA: TGCGCCAGCAGCCAAGAAACAGGGTGGAACGAGCAGTACTTC.

The rearrangement joins TRBV11-2 to TRBJ2-7; the D gene is possibly TRBD2 (5 bases). This CDR3 spans 12 amino acids. Germline V CDR1 and CDR2: SGHAT, FQNNGV. The ends were cut back, 4 bases at V and 6 bases at J, with 10 bases in the middle. The CDR3, as DNA: TGTGCCAGCAGCTCGGAGGTGGGCGAGCAGTACTTC. Amino acids: CASSSEVGEQYF.

V is TRBV25-1 and J is TRBJ1-4; TRBD1 aligns across 7 bases. The CDR3 has 14 amino acids. Germline V gives CDR1 MGHDK, CDR2 SYGVNS. Trimming removed 4 bases from V and 7 bases from J; junction bases left unmatched: 6. The CDR3 DNA reads as TGTGCCAGCAGTGTTGGACAGGTCGGTGAAAAACTGTTTTTT. Its translation: CASSVGQVGEKLFF.

This clonotype was seen repeatedly, ten times or more. This chain uses TRBV7-8 with TRBJ2-3; 14 bases are a match to TRBD2. After removal of 5 bases from V and 0 bases from J, the junction contained 13 bases not matched to a gene. The germline CDR1 and CDR2 sequences are SGHVS and FQNEAQ. This CDR3 has 20 amino acids. The CDR3 loop reads CASSPRTSGGRWTSTDTQYF. CDR3 nucleotide sequence: TGTGCCAGCAGCCCCCGGACTAGCGGGGGGCGTTGGACTAGCACAGATACGCAGTATTTT. The full variable domain, rest sourced from reference TRBV7-8 and TRBJ2-3, is GAGVSQSPRYKVAKRGQDVALRCDPISGHVSLFWYQQALGQGPEFLTYFQNEAQLDKSGLPSDRFFAERPEGSVSTLKIQRTQQEDSAVYLCASSPRTSGGRWTSTDTQYFGPGTRLTVL.

CDR3 residues: CASSPPRSLYGYTF. The CDR3 coding sequence is TGTGCCAGCAGCCCCCCGAGGAGCCTCTATGGCTACACCTTC. The J gene is TRBJ1-2, the V gene TRBV7-2; unclear D gene. Germline V gene sequence: CDR1 SGHTA, CDR2 FQGNSA. The CDR3 length is 14 residues. V dropped 5 bases and J dropped 4 bases, with 14 bases sitting between them.

This clonotype turned up a few times. The J gene is TRBJ2-7, the V gene TRBV11-2, with D hard to call. Germline V gene lookup returns CDR1 SGHAT and CDR2 FQNNGV. Trimming took off 5 bases at V and 5 bases at J, with 16 bases between the two ends. The CDR3 loop spans 14 amino acids. CDR3 DNA: TGTGCCAGCAGCCCGCGCTTGGGTCCTAACGAGCAGTACTTC. Translation gives CASSPRLGPNEQYF.

This clonotype has more than one count but fewer than ten. This chain links TRBV20-1 with TRBJ2-5, with D possibly TRBD1 on 6 matching bases. V gave up 4 bases and J gave up 2 bases, with 14 bases separating them. Germline CDR1 is DFQATT and CDR2 is SNEGSKA (reference sequence). CDR3 size: 14 residues. The CDR3 sequence: CSATLWGPQETQYF. The CDR3 coding sequence is TGCAGTGCTACGTTATGGGGGCCTCAAGAGACCCAGTACTTC.

This clonotype was seen only a few times. The CDR3 loop reads CASSANRGSETQYF. As DNA, the CDR3 is TGTGCCAGCAGCGCAAACAGGGGGTCAGAGACCCAGTACTTC. The J gene is TRBJ2-5, the V gene TRBV7-2, with 8 bases that match TRBD1. V was clipped by 5 bases and J by 4 bases; unmatched bases: 6. The CDR3 runs 14 residues. Per the germline V gene, CDR1 is SGHTA and CDR2 is FQGNSA.

This clonotype was found many times. The CDR3 reads CASRRTGFNEKLFF. CDR3 in DNA: TGCGCCAGCAGGCGGACAGGGTTTAATGAAAAACTGTTTTTT. The rearrangement joins TRBV4-1 to TRBJ1-4, with 8 positions matching TRBD1. Trimming at V came to 6 bases and at J to 4 bases, leaving 4 bases not matched to a gene. The CDR3 extends over 14 amino acids. In germline, CDR1 is MGHRA, CDR2 YSYEKL.

This clonotype was counted many times. This chain links TRBV5-1 with TRBJ1-1; 8 bases line up with TRBD1. CDR1 and CDR2 from the germline V gene are SGHRS and YFSETQ. This CDR3 has 16 amino acids. V shed 2 bases, J shed 2 bases, and the junction held 8 bases outside the gene matches. CDR3 loop: CASSLQGGTLNTEAFF. Written as DNA, the CDR3 is TGCGCCAGCAGCTTACAGGGGGGCACCCTAAACACTGAAGCTTTCTTT. Variable domain in full (rest from reference TRBV5-1 and TRBJ1-1): KAGVTQTPRYLIKTRGQQVTLSCSPISGHRSVSWYQQTPGQGLQFLFEYFSETQRNKGNFPGRFSGRQFSNSRSEMNVSTLELGDSALYLCASSLQGGTLNTEAFFGQGTRLTVV.

This clonotype is medium-sized in the sample. The chain recombines TRBV6-1 with TRBJ1-4, with D maybe TRBD1 (6 bases). The V end was cut by 5 bases, the J end by 4 bases, with 11 bases between. This CDR3 is built from 14 residues. Germline V gene lookup returns CDR1 MNHNS and CDR2 SASEGT. The CDR3 here is CASSRDTRNEKLFF. The CDR3 DNA follows: TGTGCCAGCAGTAGGGACACTCGTAATGAAAAACTGTTTTTT.

The J gene is TRBJ1-2, the V gene TRBV29-1; the D is unclear. The CDR3 sequence is 11 residues long. V gave up 7 bases and J gave up 4 bases, with 10 bases separating them. Germline assignment: CDR1 SQVTM and CDR2 ANQGSEA. The DNA for the CDR3 is TGCAGCGCCCCCGATGCCTATGGCTACACCTTC. Its protein is CSAPDAYGYTF.

In this sample, this clonotype turned up many times. V gene TRBV7-9 combines with J gene TRBJ1-1; D is unresolved. Trimming removed 6 bases at V and 5 bases at J, with 10 bases between. This CDR3 is built from 12 residues. Germline V gene data show CDR1 as SEHNR and CDR2 as FQNEAQ (reference sequence). The CDR3 region has the DNA TGTGCCAGCAGGATGGTGGGGACTGAAGCTTTCTTT. Its translation is CASRMVGTEAFF.

This clonotype has just a few counts. The V call is TRBV6-4, the J call TRBJ2-3, with 8 bases lining up with TRBD2. This CDR3 contains 14 residues. Germline loops: CDR1 MRHNA, CDR2 SNTAGT. V lost 5 bases, J lost 0 bases, and 1 base stayed unmatched. CDR3 in DNA: TGTGCCAGCAGTCCTAGCGGGAGCACAGATACGCAGTATTTT. Translating gives CASSPSGSTDTQYF.